This T cell receptor beta chain is drawn from a study of cytomegalovirus exposure and HLA in healthy donors. This clone has just a few counts. Vbeta (60) and Jbeta (13) primers were used in the PCR. The protocol was immunoSEQ multiplex PCR, while the TCRdb copy is restricted to in-frame clones and leaves out a portion. The sample includes 93,000 or so clones, 75% to 85% of them seen just once. The germline V gene has CDR1 ENHRY and CDR2 SYGVKD. This CDR3 spans 17 amino acids. The V segment lost 1 base and the J segment 2 bases; nucleotides outside the gene matches: 9. Material: PBMCs. This rearrangement joins TRBV10-3 to TRBJ2-5, with TRBD1 matching 8 bases. The TCR comes from a woman younger than 35 in good health and CMV-seropositive. The CDR3 here is CAISEWGTGGTQETQYF. The CDR3 DNA follows: TGTGCCATCAGTGAGTGGGGGACAGGAGGGACGCAAGAGACCCAGTACTTC.